The 27 T cell receptor beta chains given below trace back to one sample, sequenced in a study of cytomegalovirus exposure and HLA in healthy donors. Primers for the PCR totalled 60 Vbeta and 13 Jbeta. Generated by immunoSEQ multiplex PCR, the TCRdb table keeps only in-frame clones and is missing some. Found here are over 150,000 clones, approximately 80% of them singletons; the top ten hold approximately 2.9%. The specimen sequenced was PBMCs. The receptor source for this set is a woman aged 40 to 55 in good health and CMV-seropositive.

The V and J genes are TRBV5-1 and TRBJ1-5, with TRBD1 matching over 7 bases. Germline-derived CDR1 and CDR2 are SGHRS and YFSETQ. V lost 0 bases, J lost 3 bases, and 6 bases stayed unmatched. This CDR3 region has 16 residues. The CDR3 loop is CASSLGSGGNNQPQHF. The DNA of the CDR3 is TGCGCCAGCAGCTTGGGTTCAGGGGGTAACAATCAGCCCCAGCATTTT.

The gene calls are TRBV4-3 and TRBJ1-2, with 7 bases identical to TRBD1. The germline gives CDR1 LGHNA, CDR2 YSLEER. The J segment lost 3 bases and the V segment lost 0 bases, leaving 4 bases of the junction unmatched. The CDR3 totals 15 residues. CDR3: CASSQDEGGDYGYTF. In DNA, the CDR3 is TGCGCCAGCAGCCAAGATGAAGGGGGCGACTATGGCTACACCTTC.

The chain employs TRBV9 and TRBJ2-7; D may be TRBD1 (6 bases). With 0 bases removed from V and 0 bases from J, the gap between germline ends came to 13 bases. The CDR3 consists of 16 residues. Germline V gene lookup returns CDR1 SGDLS and CDR2 YYNGEE. As DNA, the CDR3 is TGTGCCAGCAGCGTAGGACAGGTTCCCGTCTCCTACGAGCAGTACTTC. This gives the protein CASSVGQVPVSYEQYF.

This chain links TRBV4-3 with TRBJ2-5, with TRBD2 matching 8 bases. The J call may not be correct, given that the DNA end is closer to TRBJ2-7. The germline CDR1 and CDR2 sequences are LGHNA and YSLEER. CDR3 length: 15 amino acids. The CDR3 DNA reads as TGCGCCAGCAGCCAAGTAACCGGGAGGGGGTACGAGCAGTACTTC. It is translated as CASSQVTGRGYEQYF.

This chain joins TRBV5-1 and TRBJ1-2; TRBD1 agrees at 9 bases. CDR1 is SGHRS, CDR2 YFSETQ, per germline. There are 15 residues in the CDR3. V lost 4 bases to trimming and J lost 6 bases; unmatched junction nucleotides: 10. This chain's CDR3 is CASSPEGTGYHGYTF. Here the CDR3 DNA reads TGCGCCAGCAGCCCGGAAGGGACAGGGTACCATGGCTACACCTTC.

The V gene is TRBV5-4, the J gene TRBJ1-1; 8 bases are shared with TRBD1. Germline assignment: CDR1 SGHNT and CDR2 YYREEE (reference sequence). J lost 4 bases, V lost 4 bases, and 6 bases had no gene match. This CDR3 spans 14 amino acids. DNA of the CDR3: TGTGCCAGCAGCCCCCGACAGGGGTTCACTGAAGCTTTCTTT. Protein sequence: CASSPRQGFTEAFF.

This chain uses TRBV19 with TRBJ1-2; D remains ambiguous. The CDR3 totals 12 residues. Germline V gene sequence: CDR1 LNHDA, CDR2 SQIVND (reference sequence). The V end lost 3 bases, the J end lost 6 bases, and 8 bases lay between the germline ends. This chain's CDR3 is CASSMLSHGYTF. In nucleotides, the CDR3 is TGTGCCAGTAGTATGCTTAGCCATGGCTACACCTTC.

The chain has TRBV5-1 and TRBJ2-7; D is unclear. CDR3 length: 13 residues. V lost 0 bases and J lost 7, with 11 bases in between. Germline CDR1 is SGHRS and CDR2 is YFSETQ. The CDR3 DNA sequence: TGCGCCAGCAGCTTGGAAGGAATCGGGGAGCAGTACTTC. Amino acids: CASSLEGIGEQYF.

The J gene is TRBJ2-7, the V gene TRBV21-1; TRBD1 reflects the table's D call only, with no check against the DNA. TRBV21-1 corresponds to a pseudogene. This CDR3 spans 15 amino acids. CDR3 region: CASSGKTGIIYEQYF. The CDR3 coding sequence is TGTGCCAGCAGCGGGAAGACAGGGATCATCTACGAGCAGTACTTC.

This clone came up a few times. The genes are TRBV19 and TRBJ1-4, with 9 bases matching TRBD1. V dropped 6 bases and J dropped 5; count of bases not matched to a gene: 4. The germline V gene has CDR1 LNHDA and CDR2 SQIVND (reference sequence). The CDR3 has 14 residues. CDR3 coding DNA: TGTGCCAGTAGCGGGGACAGGGAAAATGAAAAACTGTTTTTT. This gives the protein CASSGDRENEKLFF.

The genes are TRBV9 and TRBJ1-3; TRBD1 might be the D (6 bases). The V end lost 2 bases, the J end lost 0 bases, and 12 bases lay between the germline ends. CDR1 and CDR2 from the germline V gene are SGDLS and YYNGEE. The CDR3 consists of 16 residues. DNA of the CDR3: TGTGCCAGCAGCGTTACAGACAGGATCTCTGGAAACACCATATATTTT. This sequence encodes CASSVTDRISGNTIYF.

This clone was detected a few times. The CDR3 sequence: CSVLQGFTEAFF. CDR3 coding DNA: TGCAGCGTTCTACAGGGGTTCACTGAAGCTTTCTTT. The V and J genes are TRBV29-1 and TRBJ1-1, with 7 bases matching TRBD1. J lost 4 bases, V lost 5 bases, and 4 bases had no gene match. This CDR3 contains 12 residues. Germline V gives CDR1 SQVTM, CDR2 ANQGSEA.

This chain links TRBV18 with TRBJ1-2; 7 bases fit TRBD1. The CDR3 is 16 amino acids. Germline V lookup: CDR1 KGHSH, CDR2 LQKENI. Trimming cost V 6 bases and J 4 bases; bases outside gene matches: 14. CDR3: CASSPSPGTAPYGYTF. CDR3 coding DNA: TGTGCCAGCTCCCCTAGTCCCGGGACAGCACCCTATGGCTACACCTTC.

This clone has only one observation. The chain couples TRBV7-2 to TRBJ1-2, with D unresolved. This CDR3 is 13 amino acids long. The ends were cut back, 4 bases at V and 8 bases at J, with 14 bases in the middle. Germline CDR1 reads SGHTA; CDR2 reads FQGNSA. The CDR3 loop is CASSSPAGRGYTF. The DNA for the CDR3 is TGTGCCAGCAGCTCCCCGGCGGGTAGAGGCTACACCTTC.

The chain joins TRBV13 to TRBJ1-1, with TRBD1 matching over 9 bases. The V and J ends lost 5 bases and 3 bases, in that order; junction bases with no gene match: 10. The CDR3 contains 16 residues. In germline, CDR1 is PRHDT, CDR2 FYEKMQ (reference sequence). This CDR3 reads CASSLQGAGVDTEAFF. CDR3 sequence (DNA): TGTGCCAGCAGCCTACAGGGGGCTGGGGTAGACACTGAAGCTTTCTTT.

The chain is built from TRBV5-1 and TRBJ2-1; 8 positions match TRBD1. This CDR3 contains 14 residues. V lost 3 bases to trimming and J lost 12 bases; unmatched junction nucleotides: 11. Germline V gene lookup returns CDR1 SGHRS and CDR2 YFSETQ. The CDR3 sequence: CASSSDRETGWQFF. The CDR3 bases are TGCGCCAGCAGCTCGGACAGGGAAACAGGTTGGCAGTTCTTC.

The chain employs TRBV15 and TRBJ1-5; D is uncertain. The CDR3 is made up of 15 amino acids. Deletions cut 5 bases from V and 2 bases from J, with 13 bases between. Per the germline V gene, CDR1 is LNHNV and CDR2 is YYDKDF (reference sequence). CDR3 coding DNA: TGTGCCACCAGCTTAAATCTCCCGGGCAATCAGCCCCAGCATTTT. This gives the protein CATSLNLPGNQPQHF.

The CDR3 nucleotides read TGTGCCAGCAGCTTAGGTCGACAGAGCTACGAGCAGTACTTC. This encodes CASSLGRQSYEQYF. The chain has TRBV11-2 and TRBJ2-7, with D possibly TRBD1 on 5 matching bases. CDR3 length equals 14 residues. Germline loops: CDR1 SGHAT, CDR2 FQNNGV. Deletions cut 1 base from V and 3 bases from J, with 10 bases between.

The genes are TRBV5-5 and TRBJ1-5; the match to TRBD1 covers 10 bases. The V segment lost 2 bases and the J segment 16 bases; nucleotides outside the gene matches: 12. In germline, CDR1 is SGHKS, CDR2 YYEKEE (reference sequence). The CDR3 loop spans 14 amino acids. The CDR3: CASSFYIMDRGKHF. CDR3 DNA: TGTGCCAGCAGCTTCTATATAATGGACAGGGGGAAACATTTT.

This rearrangement joins TRBV28 to TRBJ1-4; TRBD1 agrees at 7 bases. Germline CDR1 is MDHEN and CDR2 is SYDVKM. Unmatched junction bases numbered 7, after V lost 2 bases and J lost 4 bases. This CDR3 spans 16 amino acids. The CDR3 spells CASSLASGQYNEKLFF. The CDR3 DNA sequence: TGTGCCAGCAGTTTAGCATCGGGACAGTATAATGAAAAACTGTTTTTT.

This chain links TRBV29-1 with TRBJ2-3, with TRBD2 as a possible D gene (6 bases). This CDR3 has 14 residues. Looked up from germline, CDR1 is SQVTM and CDR2 is ANQGSEA. Between the trimmed V and J ends, which lost 7 bases and 7 bases, there was a span of 21 bases. The chain's CDR3 is CSGSRDSGVYTQYF. CDR3 nucleotides: TGCAGCGGATCTAGGGACTCCGGGGTCTATACGCAGTATTTT.

The chain carries TRBV7-2 and TRBJ1-2; TRBD1 matches 8 bases. The CDR3 has 15 amino acids. Trimming at V came to 0 bases and at J to 7 bases, leaving 7 bases not matched to a gene. From germline, CDR1 is SGHTA and CDR2 FQGNSA. In DNA form, the CDR3 reads TGTGCCAGCAGCTTAGCCCGGGGACAGGTACCTGGCTACACCTTC. Protein sequence: CASSLARGQVPGYTF.

The V gene is TRBV7-8, the J gene TRBJ2-5; 11 nucleotides line up with TRBD2. Germline-derived CDR1 and CDR2 are SGHVS and FQNEAQ. The junction had 8 bases not matched to a gene; V was cut back by 0 bases and J by 5 bases. The CDR3 spans 17 residues. Here the CDR3 reads CASSLAFSGGAGETQYF. The CDR3 DNA follows: TGTGCCAGCAGCTTAGCCTTTAGCGGGGGGGCCGGTGAGACCCAGTACTTC.

The CDR3 loop is CASSLEGVTIYGYTF. The CDR3 nucleotides read TGTGCCAGCAGCCTCGAAGGGGTAACCATCTATGGCTACACCTTC. The rearrangement joins TRBV6-6 to TRBJ1-2, with D maybe TRBD1 (5 bases). The CDR3 contains 15 residues. With 6 bases removed from V and 4 bases from J, the gap between germline ends came to 18 bases. CDR1 MNHNY and CDR2 SVGAGI come from the germline V gene (reference sequence).

This chain joins TRBV7-7 and TRBJ2-2; 7 bases align to TRBD1. The V segment lost 5 bases and the J segment 7 bases; nucleotides outside the gene matches: 10. The CDR3 has 15 residues. CDR1 SSHAT and CDR2 FNYEAQ come from the germline V gene (reference sequence). The CDR3 region is CASSPRDSPIGELFF. The CDR3 bases are TGTGCCAGCAGCCCGAGGGACAGCCCGATCGGGGAGCTGTTTTTT.

The chain carries TRBV9 and TRBJ1-2; D is unclear. V dropped 3 bases and J dropped 7 bases, with 4 bases sitting between them. The germline V gene encodes CDR1 SGDLS and CDR2 YYNGEE. CDR3 size: 10 residues. Written as DNA, the CDR3 is TGTGCCAGCAGCGGGCCTGGCTACACCTTC. This encodes CASSGPGYTF.

This clone was counted a few times. The chain joins TRBV7-8 to TRBJ2-3; TRBD2 is a possible D gene (6 bases). This CDR3 is built from 14 residues. V dropped 1 base and J dropped 4 bases, with 9 bases sitting between them. Germline CDR1 reads SGHVS; CDR2 reads FQNEAQ. DNA for the CDR3: TGTGCCAGCAGCTTAGTGGGGAGGTCAGATACGCAGTATTTT. This codes for CASSLVGRSDTQYF. Full variable domain (outside the CDR3, taken from reference TRBV7-8 and TRBJ2-3): GAGVSQSPRYKVAKRGQDVALRCDPISGHVSLFWYQQALGQGPEFLTYFQNEAQLDKSGLPSDRFFAERPEGSVSTLKIQRTQQEDSAVYLCASSLVGRSDTQYFGPGTRLTVL.